This passage covers 10 T cell receptor beta chains from one sample sequenced in a study of regulatory T cells in long-lasting Graves disease. Sample time point: newly diagnosed GD, antithyroid drugs for less than 3 months. PBMC RNA was the source of the TCR library. Arm-PCR of CDR3 regions with iRepertoire HTBI primers generated TCR beta libraries. Via MiXCR, TCRdb re-called the multiplex PCR reads, giving one row per CDR3 protein. The sample has around 240,000 distinct CDR3 sequences; about 18% are singletons. The sample was also linked to a second study, of T cells in Graves' hyperthyroidism and ophthalmopathy.

The sequences come from peripheral blood mononuclear cells (PBMCs), collected at new diagnosis, from a patient treated with antithyroid drugs. The receptors stem from a woman in her twenties or thirties with Graves disease.

The CDR3 is CASSLGGAGTDTQYF. The CDR3 DNA follows: TGTGCCAGCAGCTTAGGCGGAGCGGGCACAGATACGCAGTATTTT. The chain links TRBV7-9 to TRBJ2-3; weak D call: TRBD2 (5 bases). Trimming pared 1 base from V and 1 base from J, leaving 9 bases between. CDR3 length equals 15 residues. Germline CDR1 reads SEHNR; CDR2 reads FQNEAQ (reference sequence).

This clonotype occurred many times. V is TRBV20-1 and J is TRBJ1-1; 9 bases map to TRBD1. The germline gives CDR1 DFQATT, CDR2 SNEGSKA (reference sequence). The CDR3 sequence is 16 residues long. The ends lost 3 bases at V and 4 bases at J; junction bases unmatched: 12. CDR3 DNA: TGCAGTGCTAGCGTCTCCGGGACAGGGTCTGGCACTGAAGCTTTCTTT. Encoded protein: CSASVSGTGSGTEAFF.

At least ten counts were recorded for this clonotype. The chain employs TRBV5-1 and TRBJ2-1; D is possibly TRBD2 (6 bases). CDR1 is SGHRS and CDR2 is YFSETQ in the germline V gene. The ends were cut back, 2 bases at V and 6 bases at J, with 12 bases in the middle. The CDR3 consists of 14 residues. The CDR3 is CASSLGTFSNEQFF. In DNA, the CDR3 is TGCGCCAGCAGCTTAGGGACTTTTAGCAATGAGCAGTTCTTC.

This clonotype has a count of ten or more. V usage is TRBV3-1 and J usage is TRBJ1-5; possible D gene TRBD1, 5 bases. Trimming removed 4 bases from V and 8 bases from J, with 15 bases in between. This CDR3 has 14 amino acids. Germline CDR1 and CDR2: LGHDT and YNNKEL (reference sequence). CDR3 sequence: CASSRRDVGKPQHF. CDR3 in DNA: TGTGCCAGCAGCCGCCGGGACGTCGGGAAGCCCCAGCATTTT.

This clonotype appeared a single time. A read error is the likely source, as a far larger clone sits one nucleotide away. Here the CDR3 omits its conserved ending phenylalanine or tryptophan, so a read error is the likely source. Because the CDR3's place on the DNA is in doubt, the DNA is left out and the CDR3 is given as listed by TCRdb. This chain joins TRBV7-2 and TRBJ2-5; TRBD2 was called by the table and not checked on the DNA. Germline V gene sequence: CDR1 SGHTA, CDR2 FQGNSA. The length of the CDR3 is 14 amino acids, counting both ends. CDR3 region: CASSGNPPGLASFS.

This clonotype occurred many times. The chain carries TRBV11-3 and TRBJ2-2; D may be TRBD1 (6 bases). This CDR3 has 15 amino acids. Trimming cost V 5 bases and J 1 base, with 11 bases left between them. Germline V gene data show CDR1 as SGHNT and CDR2 as YENEEA. The DNA of the CDR3 is TGTGCCAGCAGCCATGGGGGCGGGAACACCGGGGAGCTGTTTTTT. Residues: CASSHGGGNTGELFF.

This clonotype was counted at least ten times. This chain joins TRBV7-8 and TRBJ1-3; maybe TRBD1 (6 bases). Trimming left V 5 bases short and J 10 bases short, with 15 bases between. Germline V lookup: CDR1 SGHVS, CDR2 FQNEAQ. The CDR3 runs to 13 residues. The CDR3 is CASSPAGHGTIYF. The CDR3 region has the DNA TGTGCCAGCAGCCCCGCGGGACACGGAACCATATATTTT.

This clonotype came up many times. The gene calls are TRBV6-2 or TRBV6-3 and TRBJ1-1; D is perhaps TRBD1 (5 bases). The germline gives CDR1 MNHEY, CDR2 SVGEGT. The CDR3 length is 17 residues. The V end lost 2 bases, the J end lost 0 bases, and 16 bases lay between the germline ends. The CDR3, as DNA: TGTGCCAGCAGTTACCGATACAGGTCGGGCATGAACACTGAAGCTTTCTTT. It specifies CASSYRYRSGMNTEAFF.

There are a few counts of this clonotype. This chain connects TRBV5-1 to TRBJ2-7; 8 nucleotides align to TRBD1. Germline V gene sequence: CDR1 SGHRS, CDR2 YFSETQ. V dropped 0 bases and J dropped 0; count of bases not matched to a gene: 5. CDR3 size: 16 residues. DNA for the CDR3: TGCGCCAGCAGCTTGGATCGACAGGGGACCTCCTACGAGCAGTACTTC. Encoded protein: CASSLDRQGTSYEQYF.

This clonotype was recorded at least ten times. V gene TRBV18 combines with J gene TRBJ2-3; maybe TRBD1 (6 bases). Germline assignment: CDR1 KGHSH and CDR2 LQKENI. V lost 5 bases and J 0 bases, leaving 15 bases between the germline ends. The CDR3 runs to 16 residues. The CDR3 DNA is TGTGCCAGCTCATCCTTGGGGGCGACTAGCACAGATACGCAGTATTTT. It encodes CASSSLGATSTDTQYF.